This T cell receptor (beta chain) was sequenced during a study of T cell repertoires in cytomegalovirus infection. About the study: Matching HLA type, along with CMV infection, was indicated by public TCR beta signatures. Findings and caveats of the study: CMV-specific TCR beta clonotypes restricted by HLA-C dominated the ex vivo response. Based on cumulative public TCR beta family frequency, carriers of CMV plus the relevant HLA were identified.

V lost 5 bases, J lost 1 base, and 14 bases lay in between. This CDR3 has 15 residues. Germline loops: CDR1 SEHNR, CDR2 FQNEAQ (reference sequence). This clonotype was detected only a few times. Its antigen is not known. TCRdb re-analysed the reads in MiXCR, keeping a single row per CDR3 protein. The repertoire holds about 100,000 distinct CDR3 sequences, 20% to 25% seen once, with roughly two fifths in the top ten. The material sequenced was CD8+ T cells from PBMCs. This sequence joins TRBV7-9 and TRBJ1-1; possible D gene TRBD1, 6 bases. The receptor was isolated from a human donor in good health (CMV status not recorded). Some clones in this sample may be carry-over from other donors' samples. The CDR3 DNA reads as TGTGCCAGCAGCCCCGTACAGGGCCGGAACACTGAAGCTTTCTTT. Translated: CASSPVQGRNTEAFF.